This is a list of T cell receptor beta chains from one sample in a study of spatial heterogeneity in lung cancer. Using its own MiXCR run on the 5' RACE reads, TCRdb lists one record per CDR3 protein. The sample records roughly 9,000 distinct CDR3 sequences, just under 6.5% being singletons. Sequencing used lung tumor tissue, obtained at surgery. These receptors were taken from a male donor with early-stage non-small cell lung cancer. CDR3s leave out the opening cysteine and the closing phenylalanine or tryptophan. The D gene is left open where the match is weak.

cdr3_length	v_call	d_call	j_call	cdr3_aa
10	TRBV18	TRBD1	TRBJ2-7	ASSQTGSEQY
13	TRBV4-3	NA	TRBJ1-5	ASSQEWGGNQPQH
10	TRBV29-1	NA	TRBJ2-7	SVEGGGYEQY
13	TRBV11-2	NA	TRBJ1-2	ASSLAAGLFWGYT
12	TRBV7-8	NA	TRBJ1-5	ASSPDGDNQPQH
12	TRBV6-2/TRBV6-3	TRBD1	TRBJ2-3	ASSRNRGADTQY
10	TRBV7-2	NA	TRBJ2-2	ASSLSIGELF
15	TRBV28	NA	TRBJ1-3	ASSPFPGRNSGNTIY
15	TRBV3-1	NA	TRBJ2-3	ASSLHQRGPSTDTQY
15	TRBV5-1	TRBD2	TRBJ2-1	ASSLRVGAGGRNEQF